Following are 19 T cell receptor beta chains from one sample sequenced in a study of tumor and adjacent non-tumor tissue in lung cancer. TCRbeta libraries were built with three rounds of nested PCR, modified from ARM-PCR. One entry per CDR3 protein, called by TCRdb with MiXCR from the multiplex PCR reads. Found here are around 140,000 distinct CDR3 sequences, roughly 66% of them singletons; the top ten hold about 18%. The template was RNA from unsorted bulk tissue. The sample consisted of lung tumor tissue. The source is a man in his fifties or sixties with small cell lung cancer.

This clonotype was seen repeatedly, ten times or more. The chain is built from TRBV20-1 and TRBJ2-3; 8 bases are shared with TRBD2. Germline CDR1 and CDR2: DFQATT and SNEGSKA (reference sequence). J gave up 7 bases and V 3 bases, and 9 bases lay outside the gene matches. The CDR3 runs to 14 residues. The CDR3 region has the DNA TGCAGTGCTAGTCGGCGGGAGGAACGAAATACGCAGTATTTT. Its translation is CSASRREERNTQYF.

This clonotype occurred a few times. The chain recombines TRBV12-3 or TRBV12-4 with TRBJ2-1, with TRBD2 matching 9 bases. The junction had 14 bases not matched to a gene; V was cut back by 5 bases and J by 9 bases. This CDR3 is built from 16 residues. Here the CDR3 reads CASSRGPSGIQPEQFF. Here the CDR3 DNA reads TGTGCCAGCAGTCGTGGGCCTAGCGGGATCCAACCTGAGCAGTTCTTC.

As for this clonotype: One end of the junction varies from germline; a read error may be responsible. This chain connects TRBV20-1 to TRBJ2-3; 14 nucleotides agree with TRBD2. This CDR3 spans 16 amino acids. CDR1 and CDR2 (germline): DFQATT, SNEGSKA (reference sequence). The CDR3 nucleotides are TGCAGTGCCACATCGGGACTAGCGGGAGAACGGAATACGCGGTATTTT. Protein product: CSATSGLAGERNTRYF.

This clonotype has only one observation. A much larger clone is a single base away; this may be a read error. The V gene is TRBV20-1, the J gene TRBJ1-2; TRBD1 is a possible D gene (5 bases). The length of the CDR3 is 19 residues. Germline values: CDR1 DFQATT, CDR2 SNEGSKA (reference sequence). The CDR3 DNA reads TGCAGAGCTAGGCCTTCAAACTTTGGGGGATCCGACCATCCCTATGGCTACACCTTC. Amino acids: CRARPSNFGGSDHPYGYTF.

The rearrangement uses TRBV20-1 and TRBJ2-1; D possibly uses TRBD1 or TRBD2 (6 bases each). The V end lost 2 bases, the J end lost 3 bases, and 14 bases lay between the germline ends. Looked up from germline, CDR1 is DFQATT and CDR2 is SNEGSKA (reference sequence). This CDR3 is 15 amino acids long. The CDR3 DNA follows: TGCAGTGCTAGATCGTCTAGGGGGGTCTACAATGAGCAGTTCTTC. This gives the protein CSARSSRGVYNEQFF.

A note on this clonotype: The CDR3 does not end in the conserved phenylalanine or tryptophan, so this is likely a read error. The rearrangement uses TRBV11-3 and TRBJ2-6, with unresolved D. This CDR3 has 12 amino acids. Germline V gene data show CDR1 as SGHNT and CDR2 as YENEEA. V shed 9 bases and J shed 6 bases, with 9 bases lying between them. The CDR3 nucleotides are TGTGCCAGTAGCCCCACGGCCAACGTCCTGACTGTC. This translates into CASSPTANVLTV.

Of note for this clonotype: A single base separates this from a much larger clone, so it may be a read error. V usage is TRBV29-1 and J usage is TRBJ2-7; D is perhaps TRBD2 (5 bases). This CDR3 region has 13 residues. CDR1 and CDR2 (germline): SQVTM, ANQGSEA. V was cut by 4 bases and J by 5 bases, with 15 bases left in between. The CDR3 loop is CSVARGISNEQYF. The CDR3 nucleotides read TGCAGCGTTGCAAGAGGGATATCGAACGAGCAGTACTTC.

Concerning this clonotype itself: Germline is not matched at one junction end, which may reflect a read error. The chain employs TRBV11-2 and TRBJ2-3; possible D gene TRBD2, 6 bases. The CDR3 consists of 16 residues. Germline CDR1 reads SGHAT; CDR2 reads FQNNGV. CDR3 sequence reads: CTSSLDGGGGTDTQDF. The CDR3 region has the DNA TGTACCAGCAGCTTAGATGGTGGGGGAGGCACAGATACGCAGGATTTT.

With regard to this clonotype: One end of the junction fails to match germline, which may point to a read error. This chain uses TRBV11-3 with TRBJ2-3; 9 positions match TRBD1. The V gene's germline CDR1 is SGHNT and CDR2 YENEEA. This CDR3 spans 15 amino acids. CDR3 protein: CASSFTGGATDAQYF. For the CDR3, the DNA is TGTGCCAGCAGCTTTACAGGGGGCGCGACAGATGCGCAGTATTTT.

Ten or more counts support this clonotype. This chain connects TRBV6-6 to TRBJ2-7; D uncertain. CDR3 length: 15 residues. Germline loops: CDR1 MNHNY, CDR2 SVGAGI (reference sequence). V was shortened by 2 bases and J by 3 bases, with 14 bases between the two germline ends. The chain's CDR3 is CASSYMPGIYYEQYV. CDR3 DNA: TGTGCCAGCAGTTACATGCCCGGCATATACTACGAGCAGTACGTC.

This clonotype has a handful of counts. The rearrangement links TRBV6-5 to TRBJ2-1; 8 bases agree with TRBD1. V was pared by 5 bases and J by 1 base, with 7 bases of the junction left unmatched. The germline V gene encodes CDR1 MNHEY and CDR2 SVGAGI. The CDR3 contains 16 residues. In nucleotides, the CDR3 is TGTGCCAGCAGTCCCTCAGGGGGCGCATCCTACAATGAGCAGTTCTTC. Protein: CASSPSGGASYNEQFF.

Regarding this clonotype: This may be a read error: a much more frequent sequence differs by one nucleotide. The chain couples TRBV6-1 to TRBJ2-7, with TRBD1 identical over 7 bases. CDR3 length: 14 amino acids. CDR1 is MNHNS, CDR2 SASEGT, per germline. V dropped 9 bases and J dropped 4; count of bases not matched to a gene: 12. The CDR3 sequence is CARSKETGRYEQYF. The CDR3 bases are TGTGCCAGGAGTAAGGAGACAGGGCGGTACGAGCAGTACTTC.

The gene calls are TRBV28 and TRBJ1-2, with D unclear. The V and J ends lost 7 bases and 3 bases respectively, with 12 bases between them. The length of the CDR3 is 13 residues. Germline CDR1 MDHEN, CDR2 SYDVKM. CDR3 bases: TGTGCCAGCAACCTTGCGACTCACTATGGCTACACCTTC. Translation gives CASNLATHYGYTF.

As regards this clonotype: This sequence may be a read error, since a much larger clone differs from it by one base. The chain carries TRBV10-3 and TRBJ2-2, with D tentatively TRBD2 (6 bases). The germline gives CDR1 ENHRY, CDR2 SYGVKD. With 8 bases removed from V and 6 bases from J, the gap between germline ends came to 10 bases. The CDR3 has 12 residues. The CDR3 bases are TGTGCCATCCCCCCGGGGGCCGGGGAGCTGTTTTTT. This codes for CAIPPGAGELFF.

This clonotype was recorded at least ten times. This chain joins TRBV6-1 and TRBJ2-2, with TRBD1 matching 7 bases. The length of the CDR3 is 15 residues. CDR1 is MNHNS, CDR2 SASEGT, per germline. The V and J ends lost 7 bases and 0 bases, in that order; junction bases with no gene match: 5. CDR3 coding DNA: TGTGCCAGCACTTTGGACAGGTCGAACACCGGGGAGCTGTTTTTT. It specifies CASTLDRSNTGELFF.

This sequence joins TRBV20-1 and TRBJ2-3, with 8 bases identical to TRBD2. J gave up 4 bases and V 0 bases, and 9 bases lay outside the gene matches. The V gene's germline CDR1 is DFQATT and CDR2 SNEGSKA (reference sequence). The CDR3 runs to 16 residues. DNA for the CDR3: TGCAGTGCTAGAGATTTGAGTAGCGGGGCGGCAGATACGCAGTATTTT. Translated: CSARDLSSGAADTQYF.

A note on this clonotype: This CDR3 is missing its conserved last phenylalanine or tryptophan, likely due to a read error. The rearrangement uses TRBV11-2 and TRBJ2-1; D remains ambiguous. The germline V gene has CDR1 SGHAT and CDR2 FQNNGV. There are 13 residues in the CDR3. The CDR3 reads CASRFVLNNGQFL. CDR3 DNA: TGTGCCAGCAGATTCGTGCTCAACAATGGGCAGTTCCTC.

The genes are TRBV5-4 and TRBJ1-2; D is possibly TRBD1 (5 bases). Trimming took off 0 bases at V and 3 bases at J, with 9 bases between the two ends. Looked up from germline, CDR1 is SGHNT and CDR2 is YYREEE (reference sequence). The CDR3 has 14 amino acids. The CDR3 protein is CASSLVQADYGYTF. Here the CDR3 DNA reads TGTGCCAGCAGCTTGGTACAGGCGGACTATGGCTACACCTTC.

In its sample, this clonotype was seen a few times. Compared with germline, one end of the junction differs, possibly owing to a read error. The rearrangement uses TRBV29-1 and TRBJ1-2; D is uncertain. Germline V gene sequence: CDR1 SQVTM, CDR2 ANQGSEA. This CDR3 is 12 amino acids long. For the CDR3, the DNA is TGCAGCATTGGGGAGTTCACATTTGGCTACGCCTTC. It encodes CSIGEFTFGYAF.